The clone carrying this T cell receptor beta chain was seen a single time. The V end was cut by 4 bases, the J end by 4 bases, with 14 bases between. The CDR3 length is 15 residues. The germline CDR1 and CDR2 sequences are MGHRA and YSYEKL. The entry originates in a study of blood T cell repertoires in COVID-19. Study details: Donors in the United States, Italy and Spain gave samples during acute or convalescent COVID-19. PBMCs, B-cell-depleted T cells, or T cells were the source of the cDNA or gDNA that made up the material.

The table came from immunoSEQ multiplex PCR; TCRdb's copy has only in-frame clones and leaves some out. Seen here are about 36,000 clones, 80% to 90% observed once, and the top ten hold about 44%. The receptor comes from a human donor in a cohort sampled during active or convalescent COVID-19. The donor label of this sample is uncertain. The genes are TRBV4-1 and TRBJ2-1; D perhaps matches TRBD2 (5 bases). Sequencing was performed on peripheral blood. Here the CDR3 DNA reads TGCGCCAGCAGCCGATACTGGGAGAATTACAATGAGCAGTTCTTC. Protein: CASSRYWENYNEQFF.